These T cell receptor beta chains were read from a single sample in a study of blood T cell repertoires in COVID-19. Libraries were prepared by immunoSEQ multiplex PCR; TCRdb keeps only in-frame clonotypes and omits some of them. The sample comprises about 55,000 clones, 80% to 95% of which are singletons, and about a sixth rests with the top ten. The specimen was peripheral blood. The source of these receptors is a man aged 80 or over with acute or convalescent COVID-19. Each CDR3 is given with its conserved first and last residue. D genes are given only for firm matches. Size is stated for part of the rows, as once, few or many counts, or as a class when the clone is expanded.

CDR3: CASSLIGANTEAFF
DNA: TGTGCCAGCAGTTTAATAGGAGCGAACACTGAAGCTTTCTTT
size: .
D: .
J: TRBJ1-1
V: TRBV27

CDR3: CASSLTGGLETQYF
DNA: TGCGCCAGCAGCTTAACAGGGGGCTTGGAGACCCAGTACTTC
size: .
D: TRBD1
J: TRBJ2-5
V: TRBV5-1

CDR3: CASSDHTGAFNQPQHF
DNA: TGTGCCAGCAGTGACCATACAGGGGCCTTCAATCAGCCCCAGCATTTT
size: .
D: TRBD1
J: TRBJ1-5
V: TRBV6-2/TRBV6-3

CDR3: CASSPRGGRDTGELFF
DNA: TGTGCCAGCAGTCCCCGGGGGGGGCGGGACACCGGGGAGCTGTTTTTT
size: few
D: TRBD2
J: TRBJ2-2
V: TRBV6-6

CDR3: CASSWDSQETQYF
DNA: TGCGCCAGCAGCTGGGACAGCCAAGAGACCCAGTACTTC
size: .
D: TRBD1
J: TRBJ2-5
V: TRBV5-1

CDR3: CAGQGSQSPLHF
DNA: TGTGCCGGACAGGGGAGCCAATCACCCCTCCACTTT
size: .
D: TRBD1
J: TRBJ1-6
V: TRBV28

CDR3: CASSAGQGAQVEQYF
DNA: TGTGCCAGCAGCGCGGGACAGGGGGCGCAGGTGGAGCAGTATTTT
size: medium-sized
D: TRBD1
J: TRBJ2-3
V: TRBV7-9

CDR3: CASSPGHASYEQYF
DNA: TGCGCCAGCTCCCCGGGACATGCCTCCTACGAGCAGTACTTC
size: .
D: .
J: TRBJ2-7
V: TRBV5-1

CDR3: CASSSPGTGLHSNQPQHF
DNA: TGTGCCAGCAGTTCTCCCGGGACAGGACTACATAGCAATCAGCCCCAGCATTTT
size: .
D: TRBD1
J: TRBJ1-5
V: TRBV6-2/TRBV6-3

CDR3: CATSRGGASNQPQHF
DNA: TGTGCCACCAGCAGAGGAGGTGCGTCCAATCAGCCCCAGCATTTT
size: .
D: .
J: TRBJ1-5
V: TRBV15

CDR3: CASSTTGNTGELFF
DNA: TGTGCCAGTAGTACGACAGGGAACACCGGGGAGCTGTTTTTT
size: .
D: .
J: TRBJ2-2
V: TRBV19

CDR3: CASSPREGSNYGYTF
DNA: TGTGCCAGCAGCCCCCGGGAGGGCTCTAACTATGGCTACACCTTC
size: .
D: .
J: TRBJ1-2
V: TRBV9

CDR3: CASSSMLQETQYF
DNA: TGCGCCAGCAGCTCTATGTTGCAAGAGACCCAGTACTTC
size: .
D: .
J: TRBJ2-5
V: TRBV5-1

CDR3: CASSPDRGHEKLFF
DNA: TGCGCCAGCAGCCCTGACAGGGGGCATGAAAAACTGTTTTTT
size: .
D: TRBD1
J: TRBJ1-4
V: TRBV5-1

CDR3: CASSQVGQGTDQPQHF
DNA: TGTGCCAGCAGCCAAGTTGGACAGGGGACTGATCAGCCCCAGCATTTT
size: few
D: TRBD1
J: TRBJ1-5
V: TRBV3-1/TRBV3-2

CDR3: CASSLVRLAGSGEQFF
DNA: TGTGCCAGCAGCTTAGTTAGGCTAGCGGGTTCAGGTGAGCAGTTCTTC
size: .
D: TRBD2
J: TRBJ2-1
V: TRBV13

CDR3: CASSLRSGGTVTATDTQYF
DNA: TGTGCCAGCAGTTTGAGGAGCGGGGGGACCGTTACGGCCACAGATACGCAGTATTTT
size: .
D: TRBD2
J: TRBJ2-3
V: TRBV27

CDR3: CASGTAKWYGYTF
DNA: TGTGCCAGTGGGACAGCGAAGTGGTATGGCTACACCTTC
size: .
D: TRBD1
J: TRBJ1-2
V: TRBV2

CDR3: CASSLVAGSSTDTQYF
DNA: TGTGCCAGCAGCTTAGTTGCGGGGTCTAGCACAGATACGCAGTATTTT
size: .
D: .
J: TRBJ2-3
V: TRBV7-2

CDR3: CASIRTGGEYDTIYF
DNA: TGTGCCAGCATCCGGACAGGGGGTGAATATGACACCATATATTTT
size: .
D: TRBD1
J: TRBJ1-3
V: TRBV28

CDR3: CAAAPSGDNEQFF
DNA: TGTGCCGCAGCACCGAGCGGGGATAATGAGCAGTTCTTC
size: .
D: TRBD2
J: TRBJ2-1
V: TRBV27

CDR3: CASSPDSKLSGNTIYF
DNA: TGCGCCAGCAGCCCCGACAGCAAACTCTCTGGAAACACCATATATTTT
size: once
D: .
J: TRBJ1-3
V: TRBV5-1

CDR3: CASSYGTANTGELFF
DNA: TGCGCCAGCAGCTACGGGACAGCGAACACCGGGGAGCTGTTTTTT
size: once
D: TRBD1
J: TRBJ2-2
V: TRBV5-1

CDR3: CASSPGTPQETQYF
DNA: TGTGCCAGCAGCCCCGGGACACCCCAAGAGACCCAGTACTTC
size: .
D: .
J: TRBJ2-5
V: TRBV7-6

CDR3: CASSLADRDQETQYF
DNA: TGCGCCAGCAGCTTGGCGGACAGGGACCAAGAGACCCAGTACTTC
size: .
D: TRBD1
J: TRBJ2-5
V: TRBV5-1

CDR3: CASRRGLGSPLHF
DNA: TGTGCCAGCAGGCGCGGGCTTGGATCACCCCTCCACTTT
size: .
D: .
J: TRBJ1-6
V: TRBV12-3/TRBV12-4

CDR3: CASRPPPRATGELFF
DNA: TGTGCCAGCAGACCCCCACCCAGGGCTACCGGGGAGCTGTTTTTT
size: .
D: .
J: TRBJ2-2
V: TRBV6-5

CDR3: CASSFQRGSSYEQYF
DNA: TGTGCCAGCAGCTTTCAGCGGGGAAGCTCCTACGAGCAGTACTTC
size: .
D: TRBD2
J: TRBJ2-7
V: TRBV7-2

CDR3: CASLNRENTEAFF
DNA: TGTGCCAGTCTGAACAGGGAAAACACTGAAGCTTTCTTT
size: .
D: .
J: TRBJ1-1
V: TRBV19

CDR3: CASSLARASGNTIYF
DNA: TGTGCCAGCAGCTTAGCGCGGGCGTCTGGAAACACCATATATTTT
size: .
D: .
J: TRBJ1-3
V: TRBV7-9

CDR3: CASSPTSGGFTDTQYF
DNA: TGTGCCAGCAGCCCTACTAGCGGGGGATTCACAGATACGCAGTATTTT
size: .
D: TRBD2
J: TRBJ2-3
V: TRBV7-2

CDR3: CASSGAPEEQFF
DNA: TGTGCCAGCTCGGGCGCACCAGAGGAGCAGTTCTTC
size: .
D: .
J: TRBJ2-1
V: TRBV18